This T cell receptor (beta chain) was identified in a study of T cells in narcolepsy. Study details: Healthy controls were enrolled alongside patients with narcolepsy type 1 or type 2. Study-level points and caveats: Healthy controls reportedly lacked the autoreactive clonotypes serially found in patients' blood.

The data were produced by immunoSEQ multiplex PCR, yet TCRdb's version contains in-frame clones alone and is incomplete. The sample consists of about 40,000 clones, about 91% of them appearing once. Trimming cost V 0 bases and J 3 bases, with 15 bases left between them. Germline loops: CDR1 MNHEY, CDR2 SVGAGI. There are 16 residues in the CDR3. A remark on this clone: Its target is unknown.

The TCR was taken from a human donor with narcolepsy. The chain couples TRBV6-5 to TRBJ2-7; D is undetermined. The sequenced sample was CD45RA- memory CD4+ T cells from PBMCs. CDR3 sequence (DNA): TGTGCCAGCAGTTACTCTGAAACCACGGTAGGCTACGAGCAGTACTTC. It codes for CASSYSETTVGYEQYF.